The sequence of this T cell receptor (beta chain) was determined in a study of blood T cell repertoires in COVID-19. The overall study: Specimens from acute and convalescent COVID-19 originated in the United States, Italy and Spain. T cells, B-cell-depleted T cells, or PBMCs provided the cDNA or gDNA that served as material.

Authors' analysis steps: Reference gene primer amplification yielded estimated nucleated cell counts. The data were produced by immunoSEQ multiplex PCR, yet TCRdb's version contains in-frame clones alone and is incomplete. The V and J calls and clone size were taken over from that table, and D and trimming were inferred from the DNA. The data hold around 59,000 clones, with about 78% observed a single time. The specimen sequenced was peripheral blood. The receptor was derived from a man older than 75 with acute or convalescent COVID-19.

The CDR3 nucleotides read TGTGCCAGCAGTTATGGGTCAGGGTTTAATGAAAAACTGTTTTTT. It specifies CASSYGSGFNEKLFF. This chain joins TRBV6-5 and TRBJ1-4; a possible D gene is TRBD1 (5 bases). This CDR3 has 15 amino acids. Trimming stripped 3 bases from V and 4 bases from J, with 12 bases between. Germline values: CDR1 MNHEY, CDR2 SVGAGI.